A selection of T cell receptor beta chains follows, all from one sample in a study of blood T cell repertoires in COVID-19. Some clones are missing from TCRdb's copy, which holds only in-frame ones; the method was immunoSEQ multiplex PCR. The sample holds 270,000 or so clones; 89% are singletons and the top ten take roughly 0.96%. The sample consisted of peripheral blood. The receptors stem from a woman aged 40 to 50 who had recovered from COVID-19. Each CDR3 is given with its conserved first and last residue. D genes are given only for firm matches. Some rows have no size entry. The others give once, few or many, or a class for an expanded clone.

cdr3_nt cdr3_aa v_call clone_size d_call j_call
TGCGCCAGCACCTCTAGGACTAGCGAGGCCAATGAGCAGTTCTTC CASTSRTSEANEQFF TRBV5-1 . TRBD2 TRBJ2-1
TGTGCCAGCAGGGACTCCTACACCGGGGAGCTGTTTTTT CASRDSYTGELFF TRBV28 . . TRBJ2-2
TGTGCTAGTGGCCGGACGGGGGATTCCATATATTTT CASGRTGDSIYF TRBV12-5 . . TRBJ1-3
TGTGCCAGCAGCGTAGCTTCTTGGCAGGGGGGTGGAAACACCATATATTTT CASSVASWQGGGNTIYF TRBV9 once TRBD1 TRBJ1-3
TGTGCCAGCTCAAAAGACAGGGATAACACTGAAGCTTTCTTT CASSKDRDNTEAFF TRBV27 . TRBD1 TRBJ1-1
TGTGCCAGCAGCCAAGATTGGGCAGGGGCCAGGGACATTCAGTACTTC CASSQDWAGARDIQYF TRBV3-1/TRBV3-2 . . TRBJ2-4
TGTGCCAGCAGTTTAGGGAGAGGCTACACCTTC CASSLGRGYTF TRBV12-3/TRBV12-4 . . TRBJ1-2
TGTGCCAGCGGATCGAGGGTCCAGTCCACTGAAGCTTTCTTT CASGSRVQSTEAFF TRBV5-8 . . TRBJ1-1
TGTGCCAGCAGCGTTACCGGGACTGCCGGCGGCTACACCTTC CASSVTGTAGGYTF TRBV9 . . TRBJ1-2
TGTGCCGCATCACAGGGACAGCTGAACACTGAAGCTTTCTTT CAASQGQLNTEAFF TRBV2 . TRBD1 TRBJ1-1
TGTGCCAGCAGGCGGGACCCCAACAATGAGCAGTTCTTC CASRRDPNNEQFF TRBV2 . . TRBJ2-1
TGTGCCAGCAGCCTGGGGACAGGGCAAAGTGAGCAGTTCTTC CASSLGTGQSEQFF TRBV16 . TRBD1 TRBJ2-1
TGTGCCAGCACCAGGGACAGATCAACGGGAAACACCATATATTTT CASTRDRSTGNTIYF TRBV21-1 . . TRBJ1-3
TGTGCCAGCAGCGTCGGGACTAGCGGGAGGGCCCTGGATTTT CASSVGTSGRALDF TRBV7-2 . TRBD2 TRBJ2-3
TGCAGCGTTGAAGATCTTCGGCTAGCGGGAGTGCCGACCCAGTACTTC CSVEDLRLAGVPTQYF TRBV29-1 once TRBD2 TRBJ2-5
TGCGCCAGTCTGGGACTAGCGGGAGCCGGGGAGCTGTTTTTT CASLGLAGAGELFF TRBV5-1 . TRBD2 TRBJ2-2
TGCGCCAGCGGTGGGGGGTATGAGCAGTTCTTC CASGGGYEQFF TRBV4-1 once . TRBJ2-1
TGTGCCAGCAGCTCCCCCCCTAGCGCGAGCTCCTACAATGAGCAGTTCTTC CASSSPPSASSYNEQFF TRBV7-9 . . TRBJ2-1
TGTGCCAGCAGCCTCCGCCGGAGACAGGGGAATCAGCCCCAGCATTTT CASSLRRRQGNQPQHF TRBV13 . TRBD1 TRBJ1-5
TGTGCCAGCACCTCCCCCCCCACAGATACGCAGTATTTT CASTSPPTDTQYF TRBV6-6 . . TRBJ2-3
TGTGCCAGCAGTGAAGCGCTTCGGGGGGACCCCTACGAGCAGTACTTC CASSEALRGDPYEQYF TRBV2 . TRBD2 TRBJ2-7
TGCGCCAGCAGCCGGGACTTTCGTCGGGACGGGGAGCTGTTTTTT CASSRDFRRDGELFF TRBV5-1 . . TRBJ2-2